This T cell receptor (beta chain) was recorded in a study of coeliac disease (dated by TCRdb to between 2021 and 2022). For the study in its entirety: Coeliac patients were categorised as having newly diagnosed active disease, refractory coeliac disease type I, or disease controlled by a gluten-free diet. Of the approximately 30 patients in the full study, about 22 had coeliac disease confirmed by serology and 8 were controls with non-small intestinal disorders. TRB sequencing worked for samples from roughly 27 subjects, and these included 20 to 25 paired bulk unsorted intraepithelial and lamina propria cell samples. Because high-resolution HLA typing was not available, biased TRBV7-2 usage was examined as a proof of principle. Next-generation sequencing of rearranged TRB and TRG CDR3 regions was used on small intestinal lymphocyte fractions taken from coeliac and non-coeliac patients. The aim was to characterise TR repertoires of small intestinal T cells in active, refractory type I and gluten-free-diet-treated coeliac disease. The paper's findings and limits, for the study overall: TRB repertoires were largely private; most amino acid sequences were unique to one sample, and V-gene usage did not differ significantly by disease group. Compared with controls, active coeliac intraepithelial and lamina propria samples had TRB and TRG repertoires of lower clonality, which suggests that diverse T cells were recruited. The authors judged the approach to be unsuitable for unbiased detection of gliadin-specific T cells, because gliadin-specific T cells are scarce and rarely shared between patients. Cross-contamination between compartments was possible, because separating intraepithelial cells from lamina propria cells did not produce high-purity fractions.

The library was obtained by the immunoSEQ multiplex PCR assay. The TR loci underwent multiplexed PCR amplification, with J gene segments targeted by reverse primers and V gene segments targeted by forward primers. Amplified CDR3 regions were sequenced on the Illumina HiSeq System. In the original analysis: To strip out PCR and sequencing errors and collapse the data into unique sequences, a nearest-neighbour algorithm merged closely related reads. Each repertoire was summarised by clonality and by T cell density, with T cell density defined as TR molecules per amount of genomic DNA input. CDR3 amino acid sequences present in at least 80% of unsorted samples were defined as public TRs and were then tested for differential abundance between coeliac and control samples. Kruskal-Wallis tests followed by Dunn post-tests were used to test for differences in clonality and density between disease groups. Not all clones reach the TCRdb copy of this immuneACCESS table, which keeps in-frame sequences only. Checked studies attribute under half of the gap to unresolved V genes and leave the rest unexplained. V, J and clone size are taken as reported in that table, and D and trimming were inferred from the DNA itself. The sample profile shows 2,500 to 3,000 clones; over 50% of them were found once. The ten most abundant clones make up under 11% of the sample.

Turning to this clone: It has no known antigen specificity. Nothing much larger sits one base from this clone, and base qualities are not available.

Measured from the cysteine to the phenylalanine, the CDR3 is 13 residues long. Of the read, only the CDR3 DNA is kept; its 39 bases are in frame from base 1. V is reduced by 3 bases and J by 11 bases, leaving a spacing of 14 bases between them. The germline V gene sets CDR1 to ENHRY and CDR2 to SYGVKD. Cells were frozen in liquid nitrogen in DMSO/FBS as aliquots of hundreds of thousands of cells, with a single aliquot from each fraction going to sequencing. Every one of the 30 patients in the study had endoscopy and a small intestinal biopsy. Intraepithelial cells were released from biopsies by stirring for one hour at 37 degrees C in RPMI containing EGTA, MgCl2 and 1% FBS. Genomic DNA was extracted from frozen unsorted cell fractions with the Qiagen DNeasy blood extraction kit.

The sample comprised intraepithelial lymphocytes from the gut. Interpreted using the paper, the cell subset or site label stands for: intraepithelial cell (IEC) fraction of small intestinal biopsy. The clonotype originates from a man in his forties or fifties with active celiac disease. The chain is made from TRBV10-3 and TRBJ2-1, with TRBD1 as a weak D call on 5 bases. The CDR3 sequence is CAISEEAGPKQFF. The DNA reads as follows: TGTGCCATCAGTGAAGAGGCAGGGCCGAAGCAGTTCTTC.